These T cell receptor beta chains were read from a single sample in a study of T cell responses to AZD1222 COVID-19 vaccine. Assay: immunoSEQ multiplex PCR; the TCRdb copy retains only in-frame clones and omits some. Of more than 95,000 clones in the sample, roughly nine tenths are singletons; the top ten hold around 7%. Sample: peripheral blood, taken on day 0 of AZD1222 vaccination. All receptors come from an adult in good health. The CDR3 runs from the conserved cysteine through the conserved F or W. D genes are given only for firm matches. Where a row states a size, it is once, few, many or the class of an expanded clone; other rows omit it.

j_gene: TRBJ2-7
d_gene: -
v_gene: TRBV2
abundance: -
CDR3aa: CASSAKYEQYF
CDR3nt: TGTGCCAGCAGTGCTAAGTACGAGCAGTACTTC

j_gene: TRBJ2-6
d_gene: TRBD2
v_gene: TRBV9
abundance: -
CDR3aa: CASSVRGSGANVLTF
CDR3nt: TGTGCCAGCAGCGTGCGGGGGTCTGGGGCCAACGTCCTGACTTTC

j_gene: TRBJ2-7
d_gene: TRBD1
v_gene: TRBV24-1
abundance: -
CDR3aa: CATSDRDRGSSYEQYF
CDR3nt: TGTGCCACCAGTGATCGGGACAGGGGGAGCTCCTACGAGCAGTACTTC

j_gene: TRBJ1-1
d_gene: -
v_gene: TRBV11-3
abundance: few
CDR3aa: CASSLVGGAEAFF
CDR3nt: TGTGCCAGCAGCTTAGTAGGGGGTGCTGAAGCTTTCTTT

j_gene: TRBJ1-1
d_gene: TRBD1
v_gene: TRBV18
abundance: once
CDR3aa: CASSPTGGIGEAFF
CDR3nt: TGTGCCAGCTCACCCACAGGGGGTATCGGTGAAGCTTTCTTT

j_gene: TRBJ2-7
d_gene: TRBD1
v_gene: TRBV27
abundance: -
CDR3aa: CASSLGTDYEQYF
CDR3nt: TGTGCCAGCAGTCTCGGGACAGACTACGAGCAGTACTTC

j_gene: TRBJ1-1
d_gene: TRBD1
v_gene: TRBV12-3/TRBV12-4
abundance: -
CDR3aa: CASNRQGGTEAFF
CDR3nt: TGTGCCAGCAATCGACAGGGGGGCACTGAAGCTTTCTTT

j_gene: TRBJ2-5
d_gene: -
v_gene: TRBV30
abundance: -
CDR3aa: CAWSSQGETQYF
CDR3nt: TGTGCCTGGAGTTCTCAAGGGGAGACCCAGTACTTC

j_gene: TRBJ2-1
d_gene: -
v_gene: TRBV19
abundance: -
CDR3aa: CASSIHPRDLISEQFF
CDR3nt: TGTGCCAGTAGTATTCACCCCCGGGACCTTATCAGTGAGCAGTTCTTC

j_gene: TRBJ2-7
d_gene: -
v_gene: TRBV15
abundance: -
CDR3aa: CATSRDPHVDGGMTPYEQYF
CDR3nt: TGTGCCACCAGCAGAGACCCCCATGTGGACGGCGGAATGACCCCCTACGAGCAGTACTTC